This TCR beta chain appears in the sequencing data of a study of shared clonotypes between healthy human individuals. Findings and caveats of the study: Only blood samples were collected, and tissue repertoires likely differ.

The CDR3 loop spans 15 amino acids. Germline V CDR1 and CDR2: ENHRY, SYGVKD. Unmatched junction bases numbered 5, after V lost 0 bases and J lost 4 bases. Turning to this clone: Its antigen is still unknown.

Samples underwent the assay at deep level. Profiling relied on immunoSEQ multiplex PCR, and the TCRdb table lists in-frame clones only, not all of them. The sample carries over 950,000 clones, 70% to 80% recorded once. The clonotype originates from a man aged 18 to 29 in good health. Some clones in this sample may be carry-over from other donors' samples. The chain has TRBV10-3 and TRBJ2-5; 7 bases are shared with TRBD2. The material sequenced was memory CD4+ T cells from PBMCs. The sample's subset: CD45RA-negative fraction. The CDR3 protein is CAISESLGGAETQYF. Here the CDR3 DNA reads TGTGCCATCAGTGAGTCGTTGGGAGGGGCAGAGACCCAGTACTTC.